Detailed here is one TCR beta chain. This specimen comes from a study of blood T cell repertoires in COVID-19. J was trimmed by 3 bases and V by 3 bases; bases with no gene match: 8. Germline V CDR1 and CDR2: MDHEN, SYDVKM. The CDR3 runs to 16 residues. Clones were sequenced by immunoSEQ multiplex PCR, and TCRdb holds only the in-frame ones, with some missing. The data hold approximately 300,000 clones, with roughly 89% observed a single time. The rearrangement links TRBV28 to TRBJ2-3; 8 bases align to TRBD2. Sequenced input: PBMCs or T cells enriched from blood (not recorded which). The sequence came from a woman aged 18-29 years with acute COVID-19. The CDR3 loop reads CASSLFAGGGTDTQYF. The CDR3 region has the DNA TGTGCCAGCAGTTTGTTCGCGGGAGGTGGTACAGATACGCAGTATTTT.